The 25 T cell receptor beta chains given below trace back to one sample, sequenced in a study of OX40 agonist ivuxolimab in advanced cancers. Receptors were amplified or captured by the immunoSEQ multiplex PCR assay. Drawn from immuneACCESS, this table holds only the in-frame rearrangements with V and J called that TCRdb kept. Clones are partly lost; checked studies trace under half to an unresolved V gene and leave the rest unexplained. The sample profile shows about 99,000 clones; approximately 93% of them were found once. The ten largest clones add up to approximately 0.2% of the sample. This sample comprised CD4+ or CD8+ T cells sorted from blood, obtained in a trial of the OX40 agonist ivuxolimab. Receptors were obtained from an adult with an advanced solid tumor such as melanoma, head and neck, liver or kidney cancer.

V is TRBV5-8 and J is TRBJ1-5; 10 nucleotides agree with TRBD1. The V segment lost 3 bases and the J segment 6 bases; nucleotides outside the gene matches: 0. Germline V gives CDR1 SGHTS, CDR2 YDEGEE. This CDR3 comprises 13 residues. DNA for the CDR3: TGTGCCAGCAGCTGGACAGGGGGTCAGCCCCAGCATTTT. Protein: CASSWTGGQPQHF.

The chain joins TRBV27 to TRBJ2-7; the D gene is possibly TRBD2 (7 bases). The germline V and J ends were trimmed by 10 bases and 5 bases, with 27 bases remaining between them. Germline V gives CDR1 MNHEY, CDR2 SMNVEV (reference sequence). The CDR3 runs 16 residues. The chain's CDR3 is CATIQKGEGPKNEQYF. CDR3 DNA sequence: TGTGCCACAATTCAAAAGGGGGAGGGACCAAAAAACGAGCAGTACTTC.

The chain combines TRBV7-8 with TRBJ1-4; D perhaps matches TRBD1 (5 bases). Germline lookup yields CDR1 SGHVS and CDR2 FQNEAQ. CDR3 length: 14 residues. Trimming took off 3 bases at V and 7 bases at J, with 12 bases between the two ends. The CDR3 protein is CASSLGRVVEKLFF. The CDR3 DNA sequence: TGTGCCAGCAGCTTGGGCAGGGTGGTTGAAAAACTGTTTTTT.

The chain links TRBV6-5 to TRBJ1-2, with TRBD1 matching over 7 bases. The V gene end was trimmed by 0 bases and the J gene end by 10 bases; junction bases not matched to a gene: 14. The CDR3 has 16 amino acids. Germline lookup yields CDR1 MNHEY and CDR2 SVGAGI. The CDR3 nucleotides read TGTGCCAGCAGTTACTCCCACAGGGGAGGGGCCGGACTCTACACCTTC. Encoded protein: CASSYSHRGGAGLYTF.

V usage is TRBV5-1 and J usage is TRBJ1-2; a weak D match, TRBD1 (6 bases). V lost 4 bases to trimming and J lost 4 bases, with 14 bases between them. CDR3 length: 14 amino acids. Germline lookup yields CDR1 SGHRS and CDR2 YFSETQ. The CDR3 region has the DNA TGCGCCAGCAGCCCCCGGGGGCGGGTCTATGGCTACACCTTC. This codes for CASSPRGRVYGYTF.

The chain joins TRBV6-6 to TRBJ2-3; perhaps TRBD1 as D (6 bases). The CDR3 has 13 amino acids. CDR1 is MNHNY and CDR2 is SVGAGI in the germline V gene (reference sequence). Trimming shortened V by 6 bases and J by 4 bases, and 11 bases separated the two germline ends. CDR3 residues: CASRRTGSDTQYF. The CDR3 bases are TGTGCCAGCAGACGAACAGGGTCAGATACGCAGTATTTT.

The chain carries TRBV7-6 and TRBJ1-4; 8 nucleotides agree with TRBD1. Per germline, CDR1 SGHVS and CDR2 FNYEAQ. Losses at the gene ends were 5 bases for V and 6 bases for J; bases not matched to a gene: 8. The CDR3 runs to 15 residues. The CDR3 DNA is TGTGCCAGCAGCGGAGTACAGGGGGAGGATGAAAAACTGTTTTTT. This gives the protein CASSGVQGEDEKLFF. Complete variable domain (other parts from reference TRBV7-6 and TRBJ1-4): GAGVSQSPRYKVTKRGQDVALRCDPISGHVSLYWYRQALGQGPEFLTYFNYEAQQDKSGLPNDRFSAERPEGSISTLTIQRTEQRDSAMYRCASSGVQGEDEKLFFGSGTQLSVL.

The chain is built from TRBV7-6 and TRBJ1-2; TRBD1 matches at 12 bases. CDR1 and CDR2 (germline): SGHVS, FNYEAQ. This CDR3 comprises 14 residues. J lost 6 bases, V lost 5 bases, and 4 bases had no gene match. The CDR3 nucleotides read TGTGCCAGCAGCCCCCGGGACAGGGGGCATGGCTACACCTTC. This codes for CASSPRDRGHGYTF.

About this clone itself: This specimen includes other DNA sequences encoding the same CDR3. The rearrangement links TRBV5-1 to TRBJ2-7; no firm D call. Germline lookup yields CDR1 SGHRS and CDR2 YFSETQ. V gave up 5 bases and J gave up 3 bases, with 6 bases separating them. The CDR3 sequence is 11 residues long. The CDR3 loop is CASSLDYEQYF. CDR3 nucleotide sequence: TGCGCCAGCAGTTTAGACTACGAGCAGTACTTC.

CDR3 region: CASSLAQVETQYF. The CDR3 nucleotides are TGTGCCAGCAGCTTAGCACAGGTAGAGACCCAGTACTTC. J is TRBJ2-5 and V is TRBV7-8; the D gene is possibly TRBD1 (5 bases). This CDR3 has 13 amino acids. CDR1 SGHVS and CDR2 FQNEAQ come from the germline V gene. Trimming took 0 bases from V and 4 from J, leaving 6 bases between them.

J is TRBJ1-4 and V is TRBV2; 9 positions match TRBD1. CDR3 size: 14 residues. Germline V CDR1 and CDR2: SNHLY, FYNNEI. V lost 6 bases, J lost 8 bases, and 7 bases stayed unmatched. CDR3 in DNA: TGTGCCAGCAGAGACAGGGGGACTCGGGAAAAACTGTTTTTT. As protein: CASRDRGTREKLFF.

The chain carries TRBV4-2 and TRBJ1-5; possible D gene TRBD1, 5 bases. This CDR3 contains 19 residues. Germline-derived CDR1 and CDR2 are LGHNA and YNFKEQ. V was trimmed by 1 base and J by 4 bases, leaving 23 bases between them. The CDR3 loop reads CASSQGSSRGTGGNQPQHF. The CDR3 DNA reads as TGTGCCAGCAGCCAAGGATCCAGTCGGGGGACGGGGGGAAATCAGCCCCAGCATTTT.

The chain is built from TRBV27 and TRBJ1-5; TRBD1 agrees at 7 bases. With V trimmed by 6 bases and J by 7 bases, 9 bases remained unmatched. Per the germline V gene, CDR1 is MNHEY and CDR2 is SMNVEV (reference sequence). The CDR3 loop spans 14 amino acids. For the CDR3, the DNA is TGTGCCAGCAGGGGAGGGACAGCTGGACAGCCCCAGCATTTT. It translates to CASRGGTAGQPQHF.

This sequence joins TRBV18 and TRBJ1-1, with 7 bases matching TRBD1. Trimming took 2 bases from V and 6 from J; bases not matched to a gene: 6. CDR3 size: 14 residues. The germline gives CDR1 KGHSH, CDR2 LQKENI. CDR3 protein: CASSPVTGEAEAFF. Here the CDR3 DNA reads TGTGCCAGCTCACCAGTTACAGGGGAGGCTGAAGCTTTCTTT.

This sequence joins TRBV7-2 and TRBJ2-5; D unresolved. With 5 bases removed from V and 3 bases from J, the gap between germline ends came to 10 bases. The CDR3 sequence is 13 residues long. In germline, CDR1 is SGHTA, CDR2 FQGNSA. CDR3: CASSSVWKETQYF. CDR3 in DNA: TGTGCCAGCAGCAGTGTATGGAAAGAGACCCAGTACTTC.

As concerns this clone: This sample also contains other DNA sequences that code for the same CDR3. The chain employs TRBV7-9 and TRBJ2-7, with 11 bases fitting TRBD2. CDR1 and CDR2 (germline): SEHNR, FQNEAQ (reference sequence). The J segment lost 6 bases and the V segment lost 1 base, leaving 8 bases of the junction unmatched. This CDR3 region has 16 residues. The CDR3 coding sequence is TGTGCCAGCAGCTTAGAACGAGTAGCGGGGGGGCGCGAGCAGTACTTC. Translation gives CASSLERVAGGREQYF.

The chain combines TRBV2 with TRBJ1-5; D not resolved. V lost 0 bases, J lost 6 bases, and 6 bases lay in between. CDR3 length: 13 amino acids. Germline CDR1 reads SNHLY; CDR2 reads FYNNEI. The DNA for the CDR3 is TGTGCCAGCAGTGAAGCGCTTCCTCAGCCCCAGCATTTT. As protein: CASSEALPQPQHF.

The CDR3 DNA is TGTGCCAGCAGCTTAGCGGGTGGGGAGACCCAGTACTTC. Protein: CASSLAGGETQYF. This chain connects TRBV7-7 to TRBJ2-5; D is unresolved. V lost 0 bases to trimming and J lost 5 bases, with 7 bases between them. There are 13 residues in the CDR3. Germline values: CDR1 SSHAT, CDR2 FNYEAQ (reference sequence).

V and J are TRBV19 and TRBJ2-3; maybe TRBD2 (6 bases). V gave up 5 bases and J gave up 6 bases, with 18 bases separating them. Germline CDR1 and CDR2: LNHDA and SQIVND (reference sequence). The CDR3 length is 15 residues. CDR3 DNA sequence: TGTGCCAGTAGTCCTCTGACCCGAGGGAGGGATACGCAGTATTTT. Protein product: CASSPLTRGRDTQYF.

The chain recombines TRBV2 with TRBJ1-2; weak D call: TRBD1 (6 bases). Germline values: CDR1 SNHLY, CDR2 FYNNEI. Trimming stripped 4 bases from V and 7 bases from J, with 13 bases between. The CDR3 loop spans 13 amino acids. The CDR3 reads CASSVTGIGGYTF. CDR3 nucleotide sequence: TGTGCCAGCAGTGTGACAGGTATCGGTGGCTACACCTTC.

The genes are TRBV6-4 and TRBJ1-5, with D possibly TRBD1 on 6 matching bases. The CDR3 covers 14 residues. The germline gives CDR1 MRHNA, CDR2 SNTAGT. V was clipped by 10 bases and J by 3 bases, with 16 bases between them. As DNA, the CDR3 is TGTGCCAACCCGGACAGCGTATACAATCAGCCCCAGCATTTT. Encoded protein: CANPDSVYNQPQHF.

The chain joins TRBV27 to TRBJ1-2; 9 bases line up with TRBD1. The germline gives CDR1 MNHEY, CDR2 SMNVEV (reference sequence). CDR3 length: 16 amino acids. V shed 5 bases, J shed 6 bases, and the junction held 13 bases outside the gene matches. The DNA for the CDR3 is TGTGCCAGCAGTCCATATCGGGCGACAGGGGGGGATGGCTACACCTTC. It is translated as CASSPYRATGGDGYTF.

The sample holds a few counts of this clone. The rearrangement uses TRBV4-3 and TRBJ1-5; D is ambiguous. CDR1 and CDR2 from the germline V gene are LGHNA and YSLEER. This CDR3 comprises 13 residues. Trimming pared 0 bases from V and 2 bases from J, leaving 2 bases between. This chain's CDR3 is CASSQDGNQPQHF. CDR3 coding DNA: TGCGCCAGCAGCCAAGACGGCAATCAGCCCCAGCATTTT.

The chain uses TRBV14 and TRBJ1-2; D is ambiguous. The ends were cut back, 3 bases at V and 6 bases at J, with 20 bases in the middle. Germline values: CDR1 SGHDN, CDR2 FVKESK. This CDR3 comprises 16 residues. CDR3 nucleotides: TGTGCCAGCAGCCACAACCGGGTCCTAAACCCAAATGGCTACACCTTC. Translating gives CASSHNRVLNPNGYTF. Variable domain in full (rest from reference TRBV14 and TRBJ1-2): EAGVTQFPSHSVIEKGQTVTLRCDPISGHDNLYWYRRVMGKEIKFLLHFVKESKQDESGMPNNRFLAERTGGTYSTLKVQPAELEDSGVYFCASSHNRVLNPNGYTFGSGTRLTVV.

This chain links TRBV18 with TRBJ1-2; possible D gene TRBD1, 6 bases. CDR1 and CDR2 from the germline V gene are KGHSH and LQKENI. The CDR3 is 14 residues long. The germline V and J ends were trimmed by 4 bases and 5 bases, with 14 bases remaining between them. The CDR3 here is CASSLGPGEYGYTF. CDR3 bases: TGTGCCAGCTCACTGGGCCCAGGGGAGTATGGCTACACCTTC.